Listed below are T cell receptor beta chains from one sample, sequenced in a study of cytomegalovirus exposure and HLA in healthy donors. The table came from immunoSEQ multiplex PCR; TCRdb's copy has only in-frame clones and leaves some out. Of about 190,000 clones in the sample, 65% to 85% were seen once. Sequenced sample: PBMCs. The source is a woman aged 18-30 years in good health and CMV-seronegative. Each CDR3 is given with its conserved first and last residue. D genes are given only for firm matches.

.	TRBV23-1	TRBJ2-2	CASSQGKQAFHTGELFF
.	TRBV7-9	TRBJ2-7	CASSQTDSYEQYF
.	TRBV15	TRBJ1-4	CATSRDPGQYNEKLFF
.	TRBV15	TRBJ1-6	CATSPGGRETHSPLHF
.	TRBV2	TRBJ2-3	CASSEGAVTDTQYF
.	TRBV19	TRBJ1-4	CASSIREMSEKLFF
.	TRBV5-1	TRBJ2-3	CASRTDIPDTQYF
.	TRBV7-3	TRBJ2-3	CASSLSYGGAGTDTQYF
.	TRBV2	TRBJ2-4	CASMADLENIQYF
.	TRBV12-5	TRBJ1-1	CASGLETEAFF
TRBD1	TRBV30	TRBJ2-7	CAWSTGQNHEQYF
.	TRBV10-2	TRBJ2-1	CASRHDGSGNEQFF
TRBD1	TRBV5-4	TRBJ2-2	CASSLYRGLRERTGELFF
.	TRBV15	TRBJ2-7	CATSDGDSLKAYEQYF
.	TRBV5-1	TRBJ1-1	CASSLDRVYEAFF
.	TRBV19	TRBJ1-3	CASSIRGDGNTIYF
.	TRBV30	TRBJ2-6	CAWGQPGHSVGANVLTF
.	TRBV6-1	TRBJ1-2	CASSGGTGGYTF
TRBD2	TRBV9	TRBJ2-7	CASSVDLRGFEQYF
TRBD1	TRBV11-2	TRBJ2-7	CASSLQTGSYEQYF
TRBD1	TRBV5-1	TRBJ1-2	CASSINWDRSFGYTF
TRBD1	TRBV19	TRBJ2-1	CASSPWDRAGDEQFF
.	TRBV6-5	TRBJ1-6	CASTLREGYNSPLHF
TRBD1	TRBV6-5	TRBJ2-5	CASSLGQGGGETQYF
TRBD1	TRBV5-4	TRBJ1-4	CASSLGQGYTEKLFF
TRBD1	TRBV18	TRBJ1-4	CASSRQGSANEKLFF
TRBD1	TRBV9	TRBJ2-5	CASSPGGGVSQETQYF
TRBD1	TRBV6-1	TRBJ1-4	CASSVGQANEKLFF
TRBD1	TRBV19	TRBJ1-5	CASSHGTGLGSNQPQHF
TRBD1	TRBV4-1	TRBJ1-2	CASSPQGDRSYTF
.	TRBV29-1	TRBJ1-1	CSGAPDLNTEAFF